The 25 T cell receptor beta chains listed next were all sequenced from one sample in a study of blood T cell repertoires in COVID-19. TCRdb's copy holds only in-frame clones and misses some; the assay was immunoSEQ multiplex PCR. The sample consists of about 220,000 clones, about 86% of them appearing once. Source material: PBMCs or T cells enriched from blood (not recorded which). The receptors were sampled from a woman aged 50 to 60 with acute COVID-19.

CDR3 coding DNA: TGTGCCAGCAGCCGGGGACAGGGGGGGACTGGAAACACCATATATTTT. Translating it yields CASSRGQGGTGNTIYF. The chain links TRBV5-8 to TRBJ1-3; 11 positions agree with TRBD1. This CDR3 is built from 16 residues. The V gene's germline CDR1 is SGHTS and CDR2 YDEGEE. V lost 4 bases, J lost 2 bases, and 5 bases stayed unmatched.

The chain recombines TRBV28 with TRBJ1-2; D is undetermined. Trimming took off 6 bases at V and 4 bases at J, with 6 bases between the two ends. The germline V gene has CDR1 MDHEN and CDR2 SYDVKM. CDR3 length: 11 residues. CDR3 protein: CASRESYGYTF. CDR3 DNA sequence: TGTGCCAGCAGGGAGTCCTATGGCTACACCTTC.

V usage is TRBV3-1 (or the pseudogene TRBV3-2) and J usage is TRBJ1-5, with 9 bases aligning to TRBD1. The CDR3 runs 15 residues. With 4 bases clipped from V and 2 bases from J, the junction kept 3 bases outside the gene matches. The germline V gene encodes CDR1 LGHDT and CDR2 YNNKEL (reference sequence). Here the CDR3 DNA reads TGTGCCAGCAGCCCCGGGACAGGGCGCAATCAGCCCCAGCATTTT. This gives the protein CASSPGTGRNQPQHF.

This clone was counted between two and nine times. J is TRBJ1-1 and V is TRBV7-9; 9 bases are shared with TRBD1. Per the germline V gene, CDR1 is SEHNR and CDR2 is FQNEAQ (reference sequence). CDR3 length: 14 amino acids. V lost 5 bases and J lost 6; bases outside the gene matches: 7. Here the CDR3 reads CASSVTGGSAEAFF. The CDR3 bases are TGTGCCAGCAGCGTTACAGGGGGCTCGGCTGAAGCTTTCTTT.

The genes are TRBV19 and TRBJ2-1, with 11 bases matching TRBD2. Trimming took 3 bases from V and 7 from J; bases not matched to a gene: 8. CDR1 LNHDA and CDR2 SQIVND come from the germline V gene (reference sequence). The CDR3 loop spans 16 amino acids. The CDR3 loop reads CASSMGTSGRGNEQFF. CDR3 nucleotide sequence: TGTGCCAGTAGTATGGGAACTAGCGGGAGAGGGAATGAGCAGTTCTTC.

This clone has only one observation. V and J are TRBV9 and TRBJ2-1; 12 bases match TRBD1. J was trimmed by 7 bases and V by 6 bases; bases with no gene match: 11. Germline values: CDR1 SGDLS, CDR2 YYNGEE. The CDR3 totals 16 residues. The CDR3 region has the DNA TGTGCCAGCACCACCCAGGGGGGACAGGGGGCTAATGAGCAGTTCTTC. Protein sequence: CASTTQGGQGANEQFF.

The chain links TRBV19 to TRBJ2-7; D uncertain. This CDR3 is built from 13 residues. Germline lookup yields CDR1 LNHDA and CDR2 SQIVND (reference sequence). V was trimmed by 1 base and J by 1 base, leaving 5 bases between them. The CDR3 DNA is TGTGCCAGTAGTATAGCGGTATCCTACGAGCAGTACTTC. Its translation: CASSIAVSYEQYF. Using reference TRBV19 and TRBJ2-7 for the parts outside the CDR3, the full variable domain is DGGITQSPKYLFRKEGQNVTLSCEQNLNHDAMYWYRQDPGQGLRLIYYSQIVNDFQKGDIAEGYSVSREKKESFPLTVTSAQKNPTAFYLCASSIAVSYEQYFGPGTRLTVT.

This chain uses TRBV7-8 with TRBJ2-7; D is undetermined. V was pared by 2 bases and J by 6 bases, with 14 bases between. Germline CDR1 and CDR2: SGHVS and FQNEAQ. CDR3 size: 14 residues. The CDR3 coding sequence is TGTGCCAGCAGCTTATCATTGCCCGAGCTCGAGCAGTACTTC. Translating it yields CASSLSLPELEQYF.

The chain joins TRBV27 to TRBJ2-4; TRBD2 matches 7 bases. The CDR3 length is 15 residues. Unmatched junction bases numbered 6, after V lost 0 bases and J lost 7 bases. Germline V CDR1 and CDR2: MNHEY, SMNVEV (reference sequence). This CDR3 is CASSLSGEGRNIQYF. The CDR3 coding sequence is TGTGCCAGCAGTTTATCGGGGGAGGGGCGGAACATTCAGTACTTC.

V usage is TRBV10-3 and J usage is TRBJ2-7, with 11 bases matching TRBD1. CDR3 size: 15 residues. V lost 1 base, J lost 5 bases, and 4 bases stayed unmatched. The germline V gene has CDR1 ENHRY and CDR2 SYGVKD. The CDR3 here is CAISELGQGVDEQYF. DNA of the CDR3: TGTGCCATCAGTGAGTTGGGACAGGGGGTCGACGAGCAGTACTTC.

The chain links TRBV27 to TRBJ1-1; 7 bases map to TRBD1. The CDR3 totals 16 residues. The junction had 13 bases not matched to a gene; V was cut back by 5 bases and J by 4 bases. Germline V CDR1 and CDR2: MNHEY, SMNVEV (reference sequence). As DNA, the CDR3 is TGTGCCAGCAGTAGACAGGGATCTTTCTTTAGCACTGAAGCTTTCTTT. This encodes CASSRQGSFFSTEAFF.

This clone was found a few times. The CDR3 protein is CASSPGTSEFYEQYF. CDR3 DNA sequence: TGTGCCAGCTCACCTGGGACTAGCGAATTCTACGAGCAGTACTTC. The J gene is TRBJ2-7, the V gene TRBV18, with 10 bases identical to TRBD2. Germline values: CDR1 KGHSH, CDR2 LQKENI. The trim removed 3 bases at V and 3 bases at J, leaving 5 bases unmatched. The CDR3 is 15 amino acids.

This sequence joins TRBV30 and TRBJ1-5; 8 positions match TRBD1. The CDR3 sequence is 15 residues long. V shed 1 base, J shed 4 bases, and the junction held 6 bases outside the gene matches. The germline gives CDR1 GTSNPN, CDR2 SVGIG (reference sequence). For the CDR3, the DNA is TGTGCCTGGAGTGACATGCAGGGGGCGAATCAGCCCCAGCATTTT. Residues: CAWSDMQGANQPQHF.

The V and J genes are TRBV19 and TRBJ2-1; 7 bases match TRBD2. The CDR3 is 16 amino acids. Germline V gene lookup returns CDR1 LNHDA and CDR2 SQIVND (reference sequence). The V segment lost 3 bases and the J segment 0 bases; nucleotides outside the gene matches: 5. The CDR3, as DNA: TGTGCCAGTAGTATCTCTAGCGGTAGCTCCTACAATGAGCAGTTCTTC. The encoded protein is CASSISSGSSYNEQFF.

The V gene is TRBV28, the J gene TRBJ1-2; tentatively, D is TRBD1 (5 bases). CDR3 length: 15 amino acids. In germline, CDR1 is MDHEN, CDR2 SYDVKM. V gave up 6 bases and J gave up 4 bases, with 18 bases separating them. CDR3 bases: TGTGCCAGCAGCCCCCAGGGAAACCCCTTCTATGGCTACACCTTC. Protein: CASSPQGNPFYGYTF.

The CDR3 DNA sequence: TGTGCCAGCAGCTTGGATCGAGCGGGAGGGCCTGGCCAAGAGACCCAGTACTTC. The encoded protein is CASSLDRAGGPGQETQYF. This chain connects TRBV7-3 to TRBJ2-5, with TRBD2 matching 10 bases. Germline V CDR1 and CDR2: SGHTA, FQGTGA. Trimming cost V 3 bases and J 1 base; bases outside gene matches: 11. There are 18 residues in the CDR3.

The chain has TRBV18 and TRBJ2-1; perhaps TRBD2 as D (6 bases). Germline CDR1 is KGHSH and CDR2 is LQKENI. Trimming cost V 3 bases and J 7 bases, with 13 bases left between them. The CDR3 length is 14 residues. The CDR3 sequence is CASSPGTPSNEQFF. For the CDR3, the DNA is TGTGCCAGCTCACCCGGGACTCCAAGTAATGAGCAGTTCTTC.

The chain combines TRBV3-1 (or the pseudogene TRBV3-2) with TRBJ1-5; 9 bases align to TRBD1. Germline V gene data show CDR1 as LGHDT and CDR2 as YNNKEL (reference sequence). With V trimmed by 3 bases and J by 9 bases, 6 bases remained unmatched. The CDR3 totals 14 residues. CDR3: CASSHGQGRGPQHF. The DNA for the CDR3 is TGTGCCAGCAGCCACGGACAGGGGAGGGGGCCCCAGCATTTT.

The V call is TRBV5-5, the J call TRBJ2-5; D remains ambiguous. Germline V gene sequence: CDR1 SGHKS, CDR2 YYEKEE (reference sequence). With 4 bases removed from V and 5 bases from J, the gap between germline ends came to 12 bases. The CDR3 contains 13 residues. The CDR3 loop reads CASSPVPHETQYF. CDR3 bases: TGTGCCAGCAGCCCGGTCCCGCACGAGACCCAGTACTTC. The full variable domain, with the rest looked up from reference TRBV5-5 and TRBJ2-5, is DAGVTQSPTHLIKTRGQQVTLRCSPISGHKSVSWYQQVLGQGPQFIFQYYEKEERGRGNFPDRFSARQFPNYSSELNVNALLLGDSALYLCASSPVPHETQYFGPGTRLLVL.

The J gene is TRBJ2-2, the V gene TRBV27; unclear D gene. Germline values: CDR1 MNHEY, CDR2 SMNVEV (reference sequence). V lost 5 bases to trimming and J lost 10 bases, with 14 bases between them. The CDR3 is 13 residues long. The CDR3 protein is CASSPLAGPELFF. The CDR3, as DNA: TGTGCCAGCAGTCCCCTGGCAGGTCCGGAGCTGTTTTTT.

The chain uses TRBV27 and TRBJ2-7, with TRBD2 matching over 15 bases. The CDR3 spans 17 residues. The trim removed 4 bases at V and 5 bases at J, leaving 9 bases unmatched. Germline V gene data show CDR1 as MNHEY and CDR2 as SMNVEV (reference sequence). The CDR3 loop reads CASSSRTSGRVVHEQYF. The CDR3 coding sequence is TGTGCCAGCAGTTCTCGGACTAGCGGGAGGGTTGTCCACGAGCAGTACTTC.

This rearrangement joins TRBV19 to TRBJ2-1; TRBD2 matches at 12 bases. The germline CDR1 and CDR2 sequences are LNHDA and SQIVND (reference sequence). CDR3 size: 16 residues. J was trimmed by 3 bases and V by 4 bases; bases with no gene match: 4. The CDR3 sequence: CASSRLAGEFYNEQFF. The CDR3 bases are TGTGCCAGTAGTAGACTAGCGGGAGAATTCTACAATGAGCAGTTCTTC.

About this clone itself: The junction does not match germline at one end; this may be a read error. The V and J genes are TRBV7-2 and TRBJ2-5; 7 nucleotides align to TRBD1. The CDR3 is made up of 14 amino acids. Germline CDR1 is SGHTA and CDR2 is FQGNSA. CDR3 residues: CASSLVGGQQTQYF. CDR3 coding DNA: TGTGCCAGCAGCTTAGTAGGGGGCCAACAGACCCAGTACTTC.

This sequence joins TRBV3-1 (or the pseudogene TRBV3-2) and TRBJ2-7, with 10 bases lining up with TRBD2. CDR1 and CDR2 (germline): LGHDT, YNNKEL (reference sequence). The CDR3 runs to 16 residues. The trim removed 0 bases at V and 6 bases at J, leaving 8 bases unmatched. CDR3 sequence reads: CASSQERLAGLGEQYF. DNA of the CDR3: TGTGCCAGCAGCCAAGAAAGACTAGCGGGCCTGGGCGAGCAGTACTTC.

V is TRBV19 and J is TRBJ2-5; weak D call: TRBD1 (6 bases). The V end lost 6 bases, the J end lost 5 bases, and 16 bases lay between the germline ends. Germline lookup yields CDR1 LNHDA and CDR2 SQIVND (reference sequence). The CDR3 has 14 residues. The CDR3 spells CASSKQGWRETQYF. The CDR3, as DNA: TGTGCCAGTAGCAAACAGGGATGGCGGGAGACCCAGTACTTC.